This T cell receptor (beta chain) was profiled in a study of T cell changes during pregnancy in multiple sclerosis. TCRdb's copy holds only in-frame clones and misses some; the assay was immunoSEQ multiplex PCR. The sample shows around 40,000 clones, about 90% of them seen only once. Losses at the gene ends were 5 bases for V and 4 bases for J; bases not matched to a gene: 4. Germline CDR1 SGHKS, CDR2 YYEKEE (reference sequence). This CDR3 has 13 residues. The sample consisted of CD4+ T cells from peripheral blood mononuclear cells, taken in the third trimester of pregnancy. The rearrangement joins TRBV5-5 to TRBJ1-2; 8 bases are shared with TRBD1. The clonotype comes from a female donor with multiple sclerosis, enrolled in a pregnancy study. CDR3 sequence: CASRTGGFYGYTF. Written as DNA, the CDR3 is TGTGCCAGCAGAACAGGGGGGTTCTATGGCTACACCTTC.